The sequence of this T cell receptor (beta chain) was determined in a study of T cells after yellow fever vaccination. Germline V gene data show CDR1 as SEHNR and CDR2 as FQNEAQ (reference sequence). V dropped 5 bases and J dropped 3; count of bases not matched to a gene: 13. The length of the CDR3 is 18 residues. This clonotype was seen ten or more times. Its specificity is unknown. Study-level results: Only a minor proportion of clonotypes was detected across both CD4 and CD8 compartments.

Via MiXCR, TCRdb re-called the 5' RACE reads, giving one row per CDR3 protein. This sample carries more than 200,000 distinct CDR3 sequences, approximately 3.6% of them seen once, and the ten largest clones take around 20%. The source was PBMCs, collected 15 days after the yellow fever booster vaccination. The chain carries TRBV7-9 and TRBJ2-1; 10 nucleotides match TRBD1. The origin of this receptor is a man aged 18 to 29 who received the YFV17D yellow fever vaccine. CDR3 bases: TGTGCCAGCAGCCCCCGGGACAGGGGAAGTCCTAGCTACAATGAGCAGTTCTTC. Translating gives CASSPRDRGSPSYNEQFF.